A single sample is the source of the 31 T cell receptor beta chains below, sequenced in a study of T-cell reconstitution after alpha-beta-depleted transplantation in children (dated by TCRdb to between 2015 and 2016). Library construction relied on PCR. Instrument on record: Illumina HiSeq 2500. TCR library preparation used molecular barcoding, with unique molecular identifiers applied to normalize quantification of the TCRbeta repertoire. TCRdb trimmed the raw reads at Q25, called clones with MiXCR and kept productive beta chains. Entries that share a CDR3 protein sequence are merged under the most common genes and DNA. In this sample the table shows some 340,000 distinct CDR3 sequences, around a tenth of which occur a single time. The leading ten clones occupy around 2.5% of the sample. Sequenced here: PBMCs from the stem cell graft donor, sampled from the stem cell graft. All receptors come from a human donor who donated a stem cell graft to a child with acute lymphoblastic leukemia.

This chain joins TRBV11-1 and TRBJ1-5, with D possibly being TRBD1 (5 bases). Germline V gene sequence: CDR1 SGHAT, CDR2 FQDESV (reference sequence). V was trimmed by 6 bases and J by 1 base, leaving 16 bases between them. The CDR3 loop spans 16 amino acids. DNA of the CDR3: TGTGCCAGCAGGGCAACGGACAACCAAAGCAATCAGCCCCAGCATTTT. It yields the protein CASRATDNQSNQPQHF.

This clonotype appeared a few times. The J gene is TRBJ2-7, the V gene TRBV10-3, with TRBD1 matching over 9 bases. Looked up from germline, CDR1 is ENHRY and CDR2 is SYGVKD. The junction had 6 bases not matched to a gene; V was cut back by 9 bases and J by 0 bases. The CDR3 runs 14 residues. The CDR3 DNA sequence: TGTGCCATACGGACAGGGGCGTACTCCTACGAGCAGTACTTC. Its protein product is CAIRTGAYSYEQYF.

This clonotype showed up just a few times. The chain employs TRBV6-1 and TRBJ2-1; TRBD2 matches 12 bases. The CDR3 is 16 amino acids. V was pared by 4 bases and J by 9 bases, with 10 bases of the junction left unmatched. CDR1 is MNHNS and CDR2 is SASEGT in the germline V gene. This CDR3 reads CASSAARLAGEAEQFF. As DNA, the CDR3 is TGTGCCAGCAGTGCCGCGAGACTAGCGGGAGAGGCTGAGCAGTTCTTC.

This clonotype was detected a few times. The chain is built from TRBV20-1 and TRBJ1-2; possibly TRBD1 for D (6 bases). Deletions cut 6 bases from V and 4 bases from J, with 24 bases between. CDR3 length: 16 residues. The V gene's germline CDR1 is DFQATT and CDR2 SNEGSKA (reference sequence). The CDR3 DNA reads as TGCAGTGCCCCTCCCTCGGGACACGCAACTATCTATGGCTACACCTTC. This gives the protein CSAPPSGHATIYGYTF.

This clonotype was seen a handful of times. The chain is built from TRBV6-1 and TRBJ2-4; TRBD1 matches at 10 bases. The J segment lost 0 bases and the V segment lost 5 bases, leaving 7 bases of the junction unmatched. The germline V gene has CDR1 MNHNS and CDR2 SASEGT. CDR3 length: 17 residues. In DNA, the CDR3 is TGTGCCAGCAGTAGGACAGGGGGTACCCTAGCCAAAAACATTCAGTACTTC. Translation: CASSRTGGTLAKNIQYF.

There are a few counts of this clonotype. The rearrangement uses TRBV28 and TRBJ1-5; D may be TRBD1 (5 bases). The CDR3 loop spans 16 amino acids. CDR1 is MDHEN and CDR2 is SYDVKM in the germline V gene. Trimming pared 5 bases from V and 0 bases from J, leaving 14 bases between. CDR3 sequence reads: CASSPNGQGSNQPQHF. The CDR3 DNA sequence: TGTGCCAGCAGTCCCAACGGGCAGGGTAGCAATCAGCCCCAGCATTTT.

This clonotype was picked up many times. The chain joins TRBV5-1 to TRBJ2-5; D unclear. The CDR3 is made up of 14 amino acids. Germline V gives CDR1 SGHRS, CDR2 YFSETQ. V was trimmed by 4 bases and J by 4 bases, leaving 14 bases between them. The CDR3 spells CASSTQWNGETQYF. DNA for the CDR3: TGCGCCAGCAGCACACAGTGGAACGGAGAGACCCAGTACTTC.

V usage is TRBV5-1 and J usage is TRBJ2-3, with TRBD2 as a possible D gene (6 bases). CDR3 length equals 15 residues. V lost 0 bases to trimming and J lost 4 bases, with 12 bases between them. In germline, CDR1 is SGHRS, CDR2 YFSETQ. This CDR3 reads CASSLDGGVADTQYF. The CDR3 nucleotides are TGCGCCAGCAGCTTGGACGGGGGTGTGGCAGATACGCAGTATTTT.

In this sample, this clonotype turned up a few times. The V and J genes are TRBV2 and TRBJ2-3, with a tentative D call TRBD2 (5 bases). The CDR3 covers 14 residues. Between the trimmed V and J ends, which lost 4 bases and 6 bases, there was a span of 14 bases. Per the germline V gene, CDR1 is SNHLY and CDR2 is FYNNEI. CDR3 residues: CASSGTQRVDTQYF. CDR3 bases: TGTGCCAGCAGTGGGACCCAGAGGGTTGATACGCAGTATTTT.

In this sample, this clonotype turned up a few times. The rearrangement joins TRBV20-1 to TRBJ2-7; 8 bases align to TRBD1. V was clipped by 2 bases and J by 2 bases; unmatched bases: 5. This CDR3 spans 14 amino acids. Germline-derived CDR1 and CDR2 are DFQATT and SNEGSKA (reference sequence). The CDR3 nucleotides read TGCAGTGCTAGAACTAACAGGGGGGCCTACGAGCAGTACTTC. Translating it yields CSARTNRGAYEQYF.

Only a few counts were recorded for this clonotype. The chain has TRBV6-1 and TRBJ2-7; 13 bases fit TRBD2. Germline CDR1 reads MNHNS; CDR2 reads SASEGT. Trimming took 4 bases from V and 7 from J; bases not matched to a gene: 7. The CDR3 contains 15 residues. CDR3 region: CASSGWTSGSREQYF. The CDR3 DNA reads as TGTGCCAGCAGTGGCTGGACTAGCGGGAGTAGGGAGCAGTACTTC.

V and J are TRBV24-1 and TRBJ2-3, with 7 bases identical to TRBD1. V trimming: 10 bases; J trimming: 0 bases; junction bases outside the gene matches: 6. The CDR3 is 14 amino acids. Germline CDR1 reads KGHDR; CDR2 reads SFDVKD. The CDR3 DNA is TGTGCCACGGGGACCAGGGGGAGCACAGATACGCAGTATTTT. It yields the protein CATGTRGSTDTQYF.

The chain uses TRBV6-2 or TRBV6-3 and TRBJ2-3; D is unresolved. This CDR3 is 16 amino acids long. Germline V lookup: CDR1 MNHEY, CDR2 SVGEGT. V was clipped by 5 bases and J by 6 bases, with 21 bases between them. In DNA, the CDR3 is TGTGCCAGCAGTCCTTCTTTGACTCTTTTGGAGGATACGCAGTATTTT. Translating gives CASSPSLTLLEDTQYF.

This clonotype has only a few counts. The rearrangement links TRBV12-3 or TRBV12-4 to TRBJ2-1, with TRBD2 matching 9 bases. V lost 7 bases to trimming and J lost 5 bases; unmatched junction nucleotides: 6. This CDR3 is built from 14 residues. CDR3 protein: CASKGLAVHNEQFF. The CDR3 nucleotides read TGTGCCAGCAAGGGACTAGCTGTTCACAATGAGCAGTTCTTC.

This clonotype was seen at least ten times. This chain uses TRBV6-1 with TRBJ2-1; 8 bases map to TRBD2. The V gene end was trimmed by 5 bases and the J gene end by 6 bases; junction bases not matched to a gene: 12. The CDR3 loop spans 16 amino acids. In germline, CDR1 is MNHNS, CDR2 SASEGT. The CDR3 DNA reads as TGTGCCAGCAGTCCCCCAGGCGGGAGGTCGGCCAATGAGCAGTTCTTC. Amino acid sequence: CASSPPGGRSANEQFF.

This clonotype was picked up many times. The chain uses TRBV7-8 and TRBJ1-1; no reliable D call. The germline V gene encodes CDR1 SGHVS and CDR2 FQNEAQ. Trimming left V 3 bases short and J 0 bases short, with 11 bases between. This CDR3 region has 15 residues. CDR3 DNA: TGTGCCAGCAGCTTTTCGGGCACTTTGAACACTGAAGCTTTCTTT. This translates into CASSFSGTLNTEAFF.

This clonotype was seen only a few times. V usage is TRBV11-2 and J usage is TRBJ2-1, with D hard to call. The CDR3 has 14 amino acids. Trimming shortened V by 5 bases and J by 3 bases, and 11 bases separated the two germline ends. From germline, CDR1 is SGHAT and CDR2 FQNNGV. Here the CDR3 DNA reads TGTGCCAGCAGCCCTAGTAGCTTCTACAATGAGCAGTTCTTC. Translated, it gives CASSPSSFYNEQFF.

The chain carries TRBV7-8 and TRBJ2-6; 9 bases align to TRBD1. Germline loops: CDR1 SGHVS, CDR2 FQNEAQ. V was clipped by 2 bases and J by 1 base; unmatched bases: 3. The CDR3 consists of 17 residues. The CDR3 sequence: CASSLMGTGSGANVLTF. Written as DNA, the CDR3 is TGTGCCAGCAGCTTAATGGGGACAGGGTCTGGGGCCAACGTCCTGACTTTC. Using reference TRBV7-8 and TRBJ2-6 for the parts outside the CDR3, the full variable domain is GAGVSQSPRYKVAKRGQDVALRCDPISGHVSLFWYQQALGQGPEFLTYFQNEAQLDKSGLPSDRFFAERPEGSVSTLKIQRTQQEDSAVYLCASSLMGTGSGANVLTFGAGSRLTVL.

This chain uses TRBV5-6 with TRBJ1-5; D may be TRBD1 (6 bases). Trimming shortened V by 1 base and J by 4 bases, and 12 bases separated the two germline ends. Germline values: CDR1 SGHDT, CDR2 YYEEEE. The CDR3 sequence is 15 residues long. CDR3 in amino acids: CASSLKGGGNQPQHF. The CDR3 DNA reads as TGTGCCAGCAGCTTGAAGGGGGGAGGAAATCAGCCCCAGCATTTT.

The sample holds many counts of this clonotype. The chain joins TRBV14 to TRBJ1-4; D is possibly TRBD1 (6 bases). The germline V gene encodes CDR1 SGHDN and CDR2 FVKESK. Trimming shortened V by 1 base and J by 15 bases, and 12 bases separated the two germline ends. The CDR3 is 12 amino acids. CDR3 amino acids: CASSQVAQGLFF. The CDR3 DNA reads TGTGCCAGCAGCCAAGTTGCACAGGGATTGTTTTTT.

The J gene is TRBJ2-5, the V gene TRBV7-3, with 7 bases identical to TRBD2. The junction had 3 bases not matched to a gene; V was cut back by 1 base and J by 1 base. This CDR3 region has 15 residues. From germline, CDR1 is SGHTA and CDR2 FQGTGA. CDR3 sequence (DNA): TGTGCCAGCAGCTTAATGGGAGGGGTCCAAGAGACCCAGTACTTC. It yields the protein CASSLMGGVQETQYF.

The CDR3 bases are TGCGCCAGCAGCTTGGGCCAAGGCGCTTACTACGAGCAGTACTTC. Amino acid sequence: CASSLGQGAYYEQYF. The chain couples TRBV5-1 to TRBJ2-7; D unresolved. The CDR3 is 15 amino acids. Germline lookup yields CDR1 SGHRS and CDR2 YFSETQ. V was cut by 0 bases and J by 3 bases, with 13 bases left in between. Complete variable domain (other parts from reference TRBV5-1 and TRBJ2-7): KAGVTQTPRYLIKTRGQQVTLSCSPISGHRSVSWYQQTPGQGLQFLFEYFSETQRNKGNFPGRFSGRQFSNSRSEMNVSTLELGDSALYLCASSLGQGAYYEQYFGPGTRLTVT.

This clonotype is labeled medium-sized. J is TRBJ2-2 and V is TRBV28, with D hard to call. V dropped 4 bases and J dropped 6 bases, with 9 bases sitting between them. The CDR3 covers 13 residues. The germline CDR1 and CDR2 sequences are MDHEN and SYDVKM. DNA of the CDR3: TGTGCCAGCAGTTCGCAGATCCCCGGGGAGCTGTTTTTT. The encoded protein is CASSSQIPGELFF.

A few counts support this clonotype. The chain uses TRBV2 and TRBJ1-2; tentative D call: TRBD1 (5 bases). Germline values: CDR1 SNHLY, CDR2 FYNNEI. The V gene lost 6 bases and the J gene lost 4 bases, with 9 bases spanning the gap. The CDR3 is 12 amino acids. CDR3 sequence reads: CASRQASYGYTF. DNA for the CDR3: TGTGCCAGCAGACAGGCTAGCTATGGCTACACCTTC. Drawing the rest from reference TRBV2 and TRBJ1-2, the complete variable domain is EPEVTQTPSHQVTQMGQEVILRCVPISNHLYFYWYRQILGQKVEFLVSFYNNEISEKSEIFDDQFSVERPDGSNFTLKIRSTKLEDSAMYFCASRQASYGYTFGSGTRLTVV.

The rearrangement joins TRBV24-1 to TRBJ2-2, with a tentative D call TRBD1 (6 bases). CDR1 and CDR2 (germline): KGHDR, SFDVKD. Trimming took 4 bases from V and 5 from J, leaving 10 bases between them. The CDR3 runs to 14 residues. The DNA of the CDR3 is TGTGCCACCAGTGACTCAGGACAGACCGGGGAGCTGTTTTTT. It translates to CATSDSGQTGELFF.

This clonotype was observed a few times. The chain couples TRBV7-9 to TRBJ2-5, with 15 positions matching TRBD2. V lost 5 bases and J lost 2; bases outside the gene matches: 3. Per the germline V gene, CDR1 is SEHNR and CDR2 is FQNEAQ (reference sequence). This CDR3 comprises 16 residues. The CDR3 is CASSLGTSGRQETQYF. As DNA, the CDR3 is TGTGCCAGCAGCCTAGGGACTAGCGGGAGGCAAGAGACCCAGTACTTC.

The rearrangement joins TRBV20-1 to TRBJ2-1; D perhaps matches TRBD2 (5 bases). V gave up 3 bases and J gave up 3 bases, with 21 bases separating them. Germline V CDR1 and CDR2: DFQATT, SNEGSKA (reference sequence). The CDR3 is 17 residues long. This CDR3 is CSARHQILAINYNEQFF. The CDR3 nucleotides are TGCAGTGCTAGGCACCAGATCCTAGCAATAAACTACAATGAGCAGTTCTTC.

The gene calls are TRBV6-2 or TRBV6-3 and TRBJ2-3; TRBD2 matches at 9 bases. V shed 0 bases and J 4 bases; nucleotides not matched to a gene: 14. Germline V gene sequence: CDR1 MNHEY, CDR2 SVGEGT. This CDR3 has 19 residues. The CDR3 nucleotides read TGTGCCAGCAGTTACTCGAACGGCGGGAGGGGCGCGGGGCCAGATACGCAGTATTTT. It codes for CASSYSNGGRGAGPDTQYF.

This clonotype turned up a few times. V and J are TRBV6-2 or TRBV6-3 and TRBJ2-5; 7 positions agree with TRBD1. The ends lost 9 bases at V and 0 bases at J; junction bases unmatched: 7. The CDR3 totals 14 residues. Germline CDR1 is MNHEY and CDR2 is SVGEGT. The CDR3 loop reads CASQTGTYQETQYF. The CDR3 bases are TGTGCCAGTCAGACAGGGACCTACCAAGAGACCCAGTACTTC.

This clonotype came up a few times. The chain recombines TRBV15 with TRBJ2-1, with TRBD2 matching 7 bases. Germline-derived CDR1 and CDR2 are LNHNV and YYDKDF (reference sequence). There are 15 residues in the CDR3. V shed 1 base and J 5 bases; nucleotides not matched to a gene: 5. CDR3 nucleotide sequence: TGTGCCACCAGCAGAGGCAGCGGGATTAACAATGAGCAGTTCTTC. Amino acid sequence: CATSRGSGINNEQFF.

At least ten counts were recorded for this clonotype. The chain links TRBV27 to TRBJ2-7, with D unresolved. CDR1 is MNHEY, CDR2 SMNVEV, per germline (reference sequence). V was cut by 3 bases and J by 5 bases, with 17 bases left in between. This CDR3 region has 15 residues. The CDR3 loop reads CASSFSSGRGDEQYF. The CDR3 DNA reads TGTGCCAGCAGTTTTTCCTCCGGGCGAGGCGACGAGCAGTACTTC.